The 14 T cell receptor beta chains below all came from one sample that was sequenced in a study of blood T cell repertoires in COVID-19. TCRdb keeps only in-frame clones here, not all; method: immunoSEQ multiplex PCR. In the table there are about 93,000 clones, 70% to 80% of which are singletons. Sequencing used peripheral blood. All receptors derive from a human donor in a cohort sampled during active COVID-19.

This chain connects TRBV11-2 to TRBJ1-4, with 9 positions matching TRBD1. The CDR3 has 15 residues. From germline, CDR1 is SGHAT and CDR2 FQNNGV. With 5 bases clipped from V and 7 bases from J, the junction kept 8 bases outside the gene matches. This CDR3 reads CASSTTGGVGEKLFF. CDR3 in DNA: TGTGCCAGCAGCACGACAGGGGGAGTAGGTGAAAAACTGTTTTTT.

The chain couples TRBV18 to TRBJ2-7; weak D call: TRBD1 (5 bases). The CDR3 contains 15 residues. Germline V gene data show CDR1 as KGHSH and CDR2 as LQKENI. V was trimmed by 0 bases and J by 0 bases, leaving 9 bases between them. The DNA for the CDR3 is TGTGCCAGCTCACCACCGGGGCTGAGCTCCTACGAGCAGTACTTC. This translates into CASSPPGLSSYEQYF.

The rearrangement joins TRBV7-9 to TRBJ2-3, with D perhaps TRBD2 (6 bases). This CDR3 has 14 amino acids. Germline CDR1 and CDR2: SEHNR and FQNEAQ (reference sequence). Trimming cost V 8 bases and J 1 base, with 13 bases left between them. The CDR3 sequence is CASARASGTDTQYF. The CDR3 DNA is TGTGCCAGCGCCCGGGCTAGCGGCACAGATACGCAGTATTTT.

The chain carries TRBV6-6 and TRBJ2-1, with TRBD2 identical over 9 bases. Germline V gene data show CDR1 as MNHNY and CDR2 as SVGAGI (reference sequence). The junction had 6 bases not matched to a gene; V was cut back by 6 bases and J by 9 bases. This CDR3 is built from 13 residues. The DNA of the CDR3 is TGTGCCAGCAGACTCCAACTAGCGGGTGAGCAGTTCTTC. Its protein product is CASRLQLAGEQFF.

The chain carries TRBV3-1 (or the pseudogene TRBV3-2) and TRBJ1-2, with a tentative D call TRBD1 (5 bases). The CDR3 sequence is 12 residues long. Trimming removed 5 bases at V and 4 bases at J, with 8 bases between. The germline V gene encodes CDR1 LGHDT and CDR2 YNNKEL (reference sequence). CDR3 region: CASSSRVYGYTF. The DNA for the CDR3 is TGTGCCAGCAGCTCCAGGGTCTATGGCTACACCTTC.

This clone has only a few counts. The CDR3 sequence is CASSYSGNGDQPQHF. DNA of the CDR3: TGTGCCAGCAGCTATTCGGGGAACGGCGATCAGCCCCAGCATTTT. The chain combines TRBV9 with TRBJ1-5; D is uncertain. Looked up from germline, CDR1 is SGDLS and CDR2 is YYNGEE. The CDR3 consists of 15 residues. V was trimmed by 4 bases and J by 5 bases, leaving 16 bases between them. The whole variable domain, remainder taken from reference TRBV9 and TRBJ1-5, is DSGVTQTPKHLITATGQRVTLRCSPRSGDLSVYWYQQSLDQGLQFLIQYYNGEERAKGNILERFSAQQFPDLHSELNLSSLELGDSALYFCASSYSGNGDQPQHFGDGTRLSIL.

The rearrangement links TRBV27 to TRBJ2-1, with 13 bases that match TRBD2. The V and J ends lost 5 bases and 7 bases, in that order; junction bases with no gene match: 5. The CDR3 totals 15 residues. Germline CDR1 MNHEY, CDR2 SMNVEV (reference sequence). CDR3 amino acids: CASSTLAGGRNEQFF. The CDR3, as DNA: TGTGCCAGCAGTACACTAGCGGGGGGGCGTAATGAGCAGTTCTTC.

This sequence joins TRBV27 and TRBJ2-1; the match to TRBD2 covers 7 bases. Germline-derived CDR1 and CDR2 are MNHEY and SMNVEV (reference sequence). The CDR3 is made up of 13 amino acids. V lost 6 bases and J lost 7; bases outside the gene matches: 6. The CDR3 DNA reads TGTGCCAGCAGCCTAAACGGGGGGAATGAGCAGTTCTTC. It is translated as CASSLNGGNEQFF.

The DNA for the CDR3 is TGTGCCAGCTCGTTGTTGGTGACTAGCGACACAGATACGCAGTATTTT. This sequence encodes CASSLLVTSDTDTQYF. V and J are TRBV18 and TRBJ2-3, with 8 bases identical to TRBD2. V was clipped by 6 bases and J by 2 bases; unmatched bases: 10. CDR3 length: 16 residues. From germline, CDR1 is KGHSH and CDR2 LQKENI.

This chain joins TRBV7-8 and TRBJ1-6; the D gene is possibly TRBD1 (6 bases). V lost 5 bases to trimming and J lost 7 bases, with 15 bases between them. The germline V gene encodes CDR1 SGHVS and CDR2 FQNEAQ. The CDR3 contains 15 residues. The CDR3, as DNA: TGTGCCAGCAGCCCACGCAAGGGGGAGAATTCACCCCTCCACTTT. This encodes CASSPRKGENSPLHF.

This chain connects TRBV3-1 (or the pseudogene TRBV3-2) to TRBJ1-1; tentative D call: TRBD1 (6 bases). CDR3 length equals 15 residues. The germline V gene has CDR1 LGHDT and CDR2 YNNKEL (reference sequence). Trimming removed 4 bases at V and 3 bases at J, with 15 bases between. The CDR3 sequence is CASSRAGRGHTEAFF. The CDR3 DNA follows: TGTGCCAGCAGCCGCGCAGGGCGGGGGCACACTGAAGCTTTCTTT.

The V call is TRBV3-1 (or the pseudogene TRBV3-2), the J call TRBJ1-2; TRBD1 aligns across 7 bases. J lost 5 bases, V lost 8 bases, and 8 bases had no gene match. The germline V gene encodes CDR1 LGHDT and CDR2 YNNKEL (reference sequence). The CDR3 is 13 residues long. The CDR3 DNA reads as TGTGCCAGCCGGACCGCAGGGGGATATGGCTACACCTTC. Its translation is CASRTAGGYGYTF.

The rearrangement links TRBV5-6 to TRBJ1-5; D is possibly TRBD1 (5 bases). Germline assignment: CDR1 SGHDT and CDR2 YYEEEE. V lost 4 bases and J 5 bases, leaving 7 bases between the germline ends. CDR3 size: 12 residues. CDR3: CASSGRDQPQHF. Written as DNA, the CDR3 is TGTGCCAGCAGCGGCAGGGATCAGCCCCAGCATTTT.

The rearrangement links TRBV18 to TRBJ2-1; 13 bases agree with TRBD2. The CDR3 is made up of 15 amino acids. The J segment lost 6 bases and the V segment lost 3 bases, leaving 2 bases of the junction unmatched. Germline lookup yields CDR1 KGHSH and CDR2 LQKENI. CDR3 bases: TGTGCCAGCTCACCCCGGACTAGCGGGAGCAATGAGCAGTTCTTC. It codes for CASSPRTSGSNEQFF.